This T cell receptor (beta chain) stems from a study of shared clonotypes between healthy human individuals. Study details: Participating donors consisted of two women and a few men aged 18 to 49.

Study conclusions and caveats: Generation probabilities were higher for clonotypes shared across all four sorted-subset donors than for unshared ones.

Only in-frame clones appear in the TCRdb table, and some are missing; sequencing was by immunoSEQ multiplex PCR. The data contain about 2.1 million clones, more than 85% of them singletons. Remarks on this clone: Its antigen is unidentified.

CDR3 length: 15 amino acids. Germline CDR1 and CDR2: SGHNT and YYREEE (reference sequence). J was trimmed by 5 bases and V by 4 bases; bases with no gene match: 9. Terminally differentiated effector memory CD45RA+ cells were left out of the naive CD8 fraction, which was CD45RO-negative and positively selected for CCR7. The chain couples TRBV5-4 to TRBJ1-2; 9 bases agree with TRBD1. The receptor's source is a man between 18 and 29 years old in good health. Some clones in this sample may be carry-over from other donors' samples. Sequencing was done on a sample of naive CD8+ T cells from PBMCs. CDR3 bases: TGTGCCAGCAGCCCGGACAGGGGAAGCGTTTATGGCTACACCTTC. It yields the protein CASSPDRGSVYGYTF.